What follows are 21 T cell receptor beta chains derived from one specimen sequenced in a study of control samples from healthy donors and cancer patients. Here immunoSEQ multiplex PCR was the method, and the copy in TCRdb shows in-frame clones only, minus some. The sample holds around 130,000 clones, around nine tenths seen once. Sequenced material: blood. The receptors derive from a man younger than 45 in good health.

The count of this clone is one. The gene calls are TRBV5-6 and TRBJ1-5; TRBD1 might be the D (6 bases). The V gene lost 4 bases and the J gene lost 2 bases, with 13 bases spanning the gap. This CDR3 region has 15 residues. Per the germline V gene, CDR1 is SGHDT and CDR2 is YYEEEE. The DNA of the CDR3 is TGTGCCAGCAGCCCGCCGGGGGGCCGCAATCAGCCCCAGCATTTT. Translation gives CASSPPGGRNQPQHF. Full variable domain (outside the CDR3, taken from reference TRBV5-6 and TRBJ1-5): DAGVTQSPTHLIKTRGQQVTLRCSPKSGHDTVSWYQQALGQGPQFIFQYYEEEERQRGNFPDRFSGHQFPNYSSELNVNALLLGDSALYLCASSPPGGRNQPQHFGDGTRLSIL.

This chain uses TRBV6-5 with TRBJ1-2; D gene unclear. Deletions cut 10 bases from V and 2 bases from J, with 20 bases between. CDR3 length: 15 amino acids. Germline lookup yields CDR1 MNHEY and CDR2 SVGAGI. The CDR3 is CATQLSHTLNYGYTF. The CDR3 DNA reads as TGTGCCACCCAACTTAGTCACACCTTAAACTATGGCTACACCTTC.

The chain couples TRBV7-2 to TRBJ1-4, with unresolved D. The CDR3 runs to 12 residues. The V end lost 2 bases, the J end lost 5 bases, and 3 bases lay between the germline ends. Germline-derived CDR1 and CDR2 are SGHTA and FQGNSA. The CDR3 spells CASSLINEKLFF. The CDR3 coding sequence is TGTGCCAGCAGCTTAATAAATGAAAAACTGTTTTTT.

The V gene is TRBV7-2, the J gene TRBJ1-2; D is possibly TRBD1 (5 bases). Germline CDR1 SGHTA, CDR2 FQGNSA. This CDR3 comprises 14 residues. V shed 5 bases and J shed 0 bases, with 10 bases lying between them. CDR3 nucleotides: TGTGCCAGCAGCGAGGGGAGGTCTAACTATGGCTACACCTTC. It codes for CASSEGRSNYGYTF.

This clone was recorded only once. The chain carries TRBV10-3 and TRBJ1-1; D gene uncertain. Trimming left V 6 bases short and J 5 bases short, with 16 bases between. The V gene's germline CDR1 is ENHRY and CDR2 SYGVKD. This CDR3 comprises 14 residues. The CDR3 coding sequence is TGTGCCATCAGCCGAAGAGGAGGGAGTACTGAAGCTTTCTTT. It yields the protein CAISRRGGSTEAFF.

This chain connects TRBV7-3 to TRBJ2-2; the D gene is possibly TRBD2 (5 bases). Trimming cost V 2 bases and J 6 bases, with 13 bases left between them. Per germline, CDR1 SGHTA and CDR2 FQGTGA. This CDR3 has 15 residues. The CDR3 coding sequence is TGTGCCAGCAGCTTAGCCGGACTGCCATCCGGGGAGCTGTTTTTT. Its protein is CASSLAGLPSGELFF.

The chain recombines TRBV11-2 with TRBJ2-7, with D possibly TRBD1 on 6 matching bases. Per germline, CDR1 SGHAT and CDR2 FQNNGV. CDR3 length: 14 residues. V was clipped by 0 bases and J by 6 bases, with 12 bases between them. CDR3 protein: CASSLEQGLGEQYF. CDR3 coding DNA: TGTGCCAGCAGCTTAGAACAGGGCCTTGGCGAGCAGTACTTC.

The V call is TRBV10-3, the J call TRBJ2-5, with D possibly being TRBD2 (5 bases). Germline-derived CDR1 and CDR2 are ENHRY and SYGVKD. The CDR3 contains 16 residues. The V end lost 5 bases, the J end lost 5 bases, and 21 bases lay between the germline ends. The CDR3 nucleotides are TGTGCCATCAGTCAAAGGCAACTAGTGGGTGGGGAGACCCAGTACTTC. Translated, it gives CAISQRQLVGGETQYF.

This clone turned up a few times. The chain joins TRBV27 to TRBJ2-6; 7 nucleotides line up with TRBD1. CDR3 size: 17 residues. J gave up 1 base and V 5 bases, and 8 bases lay outside the gene matches. CDR1 and CDR2 (germline): MNHEY, SMNVEV (reference sequence). CDR3 region: CASSTDRVLSGANVLTF. CDR3 DNA: TGTGCCAGCAGTACAGACAGGGTTCTATCTGGGGCCAACGTCCTGACTTTC. Full variable domain (remainder filled in from reference TRBV27 and TRBJ2-6): EAQVTQNPRYLITVTGKKLTVTCSQNMNHEYMSWYRQDPGLGLRQIYYSMNVEVTDKGDVPEGYKVSRKEKRNFPLILESPSPNQTSLYFCASSTDRVLSGANVLTFGAGSRLTVL.

The chain recombines TRBV9 with TRBJ2-1; 9 bases match TRBD2. V shed 3 bases and J 7 bases; nucleotides not matched to a gene: 5. CDR3 length: 14 residues. Germline V CDR1 and CDR2: SGDLS, YYNGEE. The CDR3 coding sequence is TGTGCCAGCAGCGAGGGGACTAGCAATAATGAGCAGTTCTTC. This encodes CASSEGTSNNEQFF.

CDR3 DNA: TGTGCCAGCAGCTTAATCGGGGCAGGGAACACCGGGGAGCTGTTTTTT. This gives the protein CASSLIGAGNTGELFF. The chain joins TRBV13 to TRBJ2-2; tentatively, D is TRBD1 or TRBD2 (5 bases each). The length of the CDR3 is 16 residues. The V end was cut by 2 bases, the J end by 1 base, with 11 bases between. Germline V lookup: CDR1 PRHDT, CDR2 FYEKMQ (reference sequence).

The chain employs TRBV5-1 and TRBJ2-2, with 7 bases lining up with TRBD2. The V gene's germline CDR1 is SGHRS and CDR2 YFSETQ. The V and J ends lost 4 bases and 3 bases, in that order; junction bases with no gene match: 9. The CDR3 runs 16 residues. CDR3: CASSPIERGDTGELFF. The CDR3 nucleotides are TGCGCCAGCAGCCCCATCGAGCGGGGCGACACCGGGGAGCTGTTTTTT.

Turning to this clone: A read error is likely, as this CDR3 ends without the conserved phenylalanine or tryptophan. No DNA is shown, since the ends of the CDR3 on it are uncertain; the CDR3 is the one TCRdb lists. The CDR3 protein is CAISESNRGPD. The V call is TRBV10-3, the J call TRBJ1-3; TRBD1, the table's D call, lacks a check against the DNA. The CDR3 is 11 residues long, ends included. In germline, CDR1 is ENHRY, CDR2 SYGVKD.

CDR3: CASSLDSGGRTGELFF. CDR3 DNA: TGCGCCAGCAGCTTGGATTCCGGGGGGAGGACCGGGGAGCTGTTTTTT. The rearrangement links TRBV5-1 to TRBJ2-2; the match to TRBD2 covers 7 bases. The J segment lost 5 bases and the V segment lost 0 bases, leaving 7 bases of the junction unmatched. This CDR3 comprises 16 residues. Germline CDR1 SGHRS, CDR2 YFSETQ.

This chain connects TRBV7-3 to TRBJ1-1, with 8 bases aligning to TRBD1. J lost 9 bases, V lost 5 bases, and 8 bases had no gene match. CDR3 length: 13 amino acids. Germline CDR1 reads SGHTA; CDR2 reads FQGTGA. The CDR3 DNA sequence: TGTGCCAGCAGCCCAGACGGACAGGGTAAAGCTTTCTTT. This sequence encodes CASSPDGQGKAFF.

This clone occurred once. The rearrangement joins TRBV5-1 to TRBJ1-5, with TRBD1 matching over 10 bases. The CDR3 is 15 residues long. CDR1 SGHRS and CDR2 YFSETQ come from the germline V gene. The junction had 1 base not matched to a gene; V was cut back by 2 bases and J by 2 bases. The CDR3 is CASSFGTGGNQPQHF. The DNA for the CDR3 is TGCGCCAGCAGCTTCGGGACAGGGGGCAATCAGCCCCAGCATTTT. Variable domain in full (rest from reference TRBV5-1 and TRBJ1-5): KAGVTQTPRYLIKTRGQQVTLSCSPISGHRSVSWYQQTPGQGLQFLFEYFSETQRNKGNFPGRFSGRQFSNSRSEMNVSTLELGDSALYLCASSFGTGGNQPQHFGDGTRLSIL.

As DNA, the CDR3 is TGTGCCAGCAGTACCCCGGACAGGGAAGTAGGTGGCTACACCTTC. Its protein product is CASSTPDREVGGYTF. V gene TRBV6-6 combines with J gene TRBJ1-2, with TRBD1 identical over 8 bases. The CDR3 runs to 15 residues. Unmatched junction bases numbered 12, after V lost 5 bases and J lost 7 bases. The germline V gene encodes CDR1 MNHNY and CDR2 SVGAGI (reference sequence).

This clone was recorded a few times. V and J are TRBV5-1 and TRBJ1-4; 7 nucleotides align to TRBD1. CDR1 is SGHRS, CDR2 YFSETQ, per germline. This CDR3 has 14 amino acids. V lost 3 bases and J lost 3; bases outside the gene matches: 2. CDR3 sequence (DNA): TGCGCCAGCAGCTCGGGACAGCCTAATGAAAAACTGTTTTTT. Translating it yields CASSSGQPNEKLFF.

The chain is built from TRBV21-1 and TRBJ1-2; the tabulated D call, TRBD1, remains unverified against the DNA. TRBV21-1 is termed a pseudogene. This CDR3 has 17 amino acids. Here the CDR3 DNA reads TGTGCCAGCAGCAAATCCGTTAGGGGGACAGCCACTTTGCACTACACCTTC. Amino acids: CASSKSVRGTATLHYTF.

The chain couples TRBV4-1 to TRBJ1-6; tentative D call: TRBD1 (5 bases). Trimming pared 2 bases from V and 4 bases from J, leaving 12 bases between. Germline V gene data show CDR1 as MGHRA and CDR2 as YSYEKL. The CDR3 totals 16 residues. CDR3 in DNA: TGCGCCAGCAGCCAAAAAGGGGTGGGTTATAATTCACCCCTCCACTTT. Its translation is CASSQKGVGYNSPLHF.

J is TRBJ2-7 and V is TRBV10-2; D is unresolved. The CDR3 covers 14 residues. V lost 5 bases, J lost 2 bases, and 13 bases lay in between. CDR1 and CDR2 (germline): WSHSY, SAAADI. In DNA, the CDR3 is TGCGCCAGCAGTATACAGCCAGGAACCTACGAGCAGTACTTC. As protein: CASSIQPGTYEQYF.